The clone carrying this TCR beta chain has just one count. Antigen: not known. The sample belongs to a study of OX40 agonist ivuxolimab in advanced cancers. Profiled with immunoSEQ multiplex PCR; TCRdb holds only in-frame clones, not every one. The table shows about 83,000 clones, with about 93% occurring only once. The CDR3 is made up of 15 amino acids. The germline V and J ends were trimmed by 0 bases and 0 bases, with 7 bases remaining between them. Per the germline V gene, CDR1 is SGDLS and CDR2 is YYNGEE. The study, taken as a whole, reports: What antigens the expanded peripheral T cells recognized was never established.

This material consisted of CD4+ or CD8+ T cells sorted from blood, taken in a trial of the OX40 agonist ivuxolimab. This sequence originates from an adult with an advanced solid tumor such as melanoma, head and neck, liver or kidney cancer. This chain links TRBV9 with TRBJ2-1; D call uncertain. CDR3 amino acids: CASSVVTGSYNEQFF. DNA of the CDR3: TGTGCCAGCAGCGTAGTAACGGGCTCCTACAATGAGCAGTTCTTC.